The entry below gives a single T cell receptor beta chain sequence along with its context. Ten immunoSEQ deep assay plates were used by the authors to sequence unsorted PBMC DNA. Clones were read by immunoSEQ multiplex PCR, and TCRdb kept only the in-frame ones, dropping some. The repertoire holds around 480,000 clones, with 75% to 80% as singletons. This record comes from a study of shared clonotypes between healthy human individuals. Germline CDR1 and CDR2: MNHEY and SMNVEV (reference sequence). CDR3 length: 17 residues. Losses at the gene ends were 1 base for V and 3 bases for J; bases not matched to a gene: 5.

The V gene is TRBV27, the J gene TRBJ2-7; 14 nucleotides line up with TRBD2. Sequencing input: PBMCs. The receptor's source is a woman between 40 and 55 years old in good health. Some clones in this sample may be carry-over from other donors' samples. CDR3 sequence reads: CASSLLTSGRVNYEQYF. In nucleotides, the CDR3 is TGTGCCAGCAGTTTATTGACTAGCGGGAGGGTAAACTACGAGCAGTACTTC.